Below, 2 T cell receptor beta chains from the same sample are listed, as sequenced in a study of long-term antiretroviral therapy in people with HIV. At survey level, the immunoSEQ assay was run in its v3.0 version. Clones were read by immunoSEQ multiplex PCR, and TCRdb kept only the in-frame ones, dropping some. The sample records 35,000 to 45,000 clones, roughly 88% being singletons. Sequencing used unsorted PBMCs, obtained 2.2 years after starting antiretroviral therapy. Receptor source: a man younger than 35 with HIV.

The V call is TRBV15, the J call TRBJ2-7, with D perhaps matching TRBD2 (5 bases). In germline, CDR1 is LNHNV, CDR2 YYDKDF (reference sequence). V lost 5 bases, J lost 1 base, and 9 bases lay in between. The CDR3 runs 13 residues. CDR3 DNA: TGTGCCACCAGCCGTAGAGGGTCCTACGAGCAGTACTTC. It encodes CATSRRGSYEQYF. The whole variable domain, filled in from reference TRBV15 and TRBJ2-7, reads DAMVIQNPRYQVTQFGKPVTLSCSQTLNHNVMYWYQQKSSQAPKLLFHYYDKDFNNEADTPDNFQSRRPNTSFCFLDIRSPGLGDTAMYLCATSRRGSYEQYFGPGTRLTVT.

The CDR3 here is CASSYVNSNKQFF. CDR3 bases: TGTGCCAGCAGTTACGTCAACAGCAACAAGCAGTTCTTC. The chain employs TRBV6-5 and TRBJ2-1; no firm D call. The CDR3 has 13 residues. CDR1 is MNHEY and CDR2 is SVGAGI in the germline V gene. The germline V and J ends were trimmed by 2 bases and 11 bases, with 13 bases remaining between them.